This T cell receptor beta chain is from a study of Graves' ophthalmopathy and Graves' hyperthyroidism. Study information: Hyperthyroidism was classified as stable if no ophthalmopathy occurred within 18 months of follow-up.

Hyperthyroidism patients had new diagnoses, durations under 2 months, and ages of 18 to 65. The table lists this clonotype with many counts. What it recognizes is unknown. Investigators amplified TCR beta CDR3 regions from RNA transcripts. Scientists carried out first-round RT-PCR using HTBI primers and then a second-round multiplex PCR. TCRdb ran MiXCR on the multiplex PCR reads and lists one entry per CDR3 protein. The sample holds over a million distinct CDR3 sequences; about 35% are singletons and the top ten take more than 9.5%. Study-wide results and limits: It was with approximately 70% sensitivity and around 75% specificity that the model predicted ophthalmopathy progression.

CDR3 length equals 13 residues. Trimming removed 6 bases from V and 6 bases from J, with 15 bases in between. This chain joins TRBV12-3 or TRBV12-4 and TRBJ2-7, with D possibly matching TRBD2 (6 bases). The sequencing sample was made of peripheral blood or thyroid tissue (not recorded which). This sequence originates from an adult man with Graves' hyperthyroidism. The CDR3 reads CASRETSRSEQYF. CDR3 coding DNA: TGTGCCAGCAGGGAAACTAGCAGGTCCGAGCAGTACTTC.